What follows are 25 T cell receptor beta chains derived from one specimen sequenced in a study of T cell responses to AZD1222 COVID-19 vaccine. TCRdb's table, derived via immunoSEQ multiplex PCR, lists solely in-frame clones and lacks some. The repertoire holds about 150,000 clones, with over 75% as singletons. The material was peripheral blood, obtained on day 0 of AZD1222 vaccination. These receptors were collected from an adult in good health.

The rearrangement joins TRBV19 to TRBJ1-3; the D gene is possibly TRBD1 (5 bases). V shed 5 bases and J shed 0 bases, with 11 bases lying between them. Per the germline V gene, CDR1 is LNHDA and CDR2 is SQIVND (reference sequence). This CDR3 has 15 residues. The CDR3 sequence is CASSAAGTSGNTIYF. The CDR3 region has the DNA TGTGCCAGTAGTGCCGCCGGGACCTCTGGAAACACCATATATTTT.

The chain recombines TRBV7-2 with TRBJ2-3; 13 bases agree with TRBD2. This CDR3 spans 18 amino acids. The germline gives CDR1 SGHTA, CDR2 FQGNSA. Trimming took 4 bases from V and 4 from J; bases not matched to a gene: 11. The CDR3 is CASSSRLAGGVGADTQYF. CDR3 sequence (DNA): TGTGCCAGCAGCTCAAGACTAGCGGGAGGCGTGGGCGCAGATACGCAGTATTTT.

As DNA, the CDR3 is TGTGCCAGCAGCTACTTAGGACAGGGTAACACTGAAGCTTTCTTT. Amino acid sequence: CASSYLGQGNTEAFF. The J gene is TRBJ1-1, the V gene TRBV7-9; 8 positions match TRBD1. Trimming cost V 4 bases and J 2 bases; bases outside gene matches: 6. CDR1 and CDR2 from the germline V gene are SEHNR and FQNEAQ (reference sequence). The CDR3 has 15 amino acids.

The chain recombines TRBV4-1 with TRBJ1-5, with D possibly being TRBD1 (5 bases). This CDR3 spans 15 amino acids. V was cut by 1 base and J by 8 bases, with 15 bases left in between. Germline CDR1 reads MGHRA; CDR2 reads YSYEKL. In DNA form, the CDR3 reads TGCGCCAGCAGCCAAGCCGGGACCCGAGCTGAGCCCCAGCATTTT. This gives the protein CASSQAGTRAEPQHF.

The V gene is TRBV15, the J gene TRBJ1-6, with 9 bases matching TRBD1. The V and J ends lost 6 bases and 8 bases, in that order; junction bases with no gene match: 11. This CDR3 is built from 16 residues. From germline, CDR1 is LNHNV and CDR2 YYDKDF (reference sequence). CDR3 amino acids: CATRLRRGQGHSPLHF. DNA of the CDR3: TGTGCCACCAGGCTACGGAGGGGACAGGGACATTCACCCCTCCACTTT.

This chain uses TRBV11-2 with TRBJ2-3; D possibly corresponds to TRBD1 (6 bases). CDR3 length: 15 amino acids. CDR1 and CDR2 from the germline V gene are SGHAT and FQNNGV. Trimming pared 5 bases from V and 2 bases from J, leaving 14 bases between. The CDR3 nucleotides are TGTGCCAGCAGCCCTCCGGGACAACTCACAGATACGCAGTATTTT. Protein: CASSPPGQLTDTQYF. Using reference TRBV11-2 and TRBJ2-3 for the parts outside the CDR3, the full variable domain is EAGVAQSPRYKIIEKRQSVAFWCNPISGHATLYWYQQILGQGPKLLIQFQNNGVVDDSQLPKDRFSAERLKGVDSTLKIQPAKLEDSAVYLCASSPPGQLTDTQYFGPGTRLTVL.

The genes are TRBV13 and TRBJ2-1; the D is unclear. Looked up from germline, CDR1 is PRHDT and CDR2 is FYEKMQ (reference sequence). The V and J ends lost 1 base and 0 bases respectively, with 7 bases between them. The CDR3 spans 15 residues. The CDR3 region is CASSLDQASYNEQFF. The CDR3 region has the DNA TGTGCCAGCAGCTTAGACCAGGCCTCCTACAATGAGCAGTTCTTC.

The chain employs TRBV3-1 (or the pseudogene TRBV3-2) and TRBJ2-3, with 7 positions matching TRBD2. CDR3 length equals 17 residues. Germline assignment: CDR1 LGHDT and CDR2 YNNKEL (reference sequence). J lost 0 bases, V lost 0 bases, and 6 bases had no gene match. In DNA form, the CDR3 reads TGTGCCAGCAGCCAAGAGGGTCTAGCGGCTAGCACAGATACGCAGTATTTT. It yields the protein CASSQEGLAASTDTQYF.

V usage is TRBV24-1 and J usage is TRBJ1-5; D unclear. Deletions cut 0 bases from V and 0 bases from J, with 2 bases between. The CDR3 spans 14 residues. Germline loops: CDR1 KGHDR, CDR2 SFDVKD. The DNA for the CDR3 is TGTGCCACCAGTGATTTGAATAGCAATCAGCCCCAGCATTTT. Translation: CATSDLNSNQPQHF.

This rearrangement joins TRBV10-3 to TRBJ1-2; 7 bases fit TRBD1. Per germline, CDR1 ENHRY and CDR2 SYGVKD. There are 15 residues in the CDR3. V trimming: 8 bases; J trimming: 6 bases; junction bases outside the gene matches: 15. CDR3 region: CAIGTEETWVDGYTF. DNA of the CDR3: TGTGCCATCGGGACAGAGGAAACCTGGGTGGATGGCTACACCTTC.

The chain recombines TRBV30 with TRBJ1-2; 7 bases align to TRBD1. This CDR3 is built from 14 residues. The V segment lost 3 bases and the J segment 7 bases; nucleotides outside the gene matches: 11. Germline V gives CDR1 GTSNPN, CDR2 SVGIG (reference sequence). In DNA, the CDR3 is TGTGCCTGGAGCGAGGGGGCCGGGGGTATTGGCTACACCTTC. Its protein is CAWSEGAGGIGYTF.

The chain joins TRBV6-5 to TRBJ2-1; 7 bases are shared with TRBD2. After removal of 0 bases from V and 5 bases from J, the junction contained 7 bases not matched to a gene. CDR3 length: 16 residues. From germline, CDR1 is MNHEY and CDR2 SVGAGI. DNA for the CDR3: TGTGCCAGCAGTTACTCCGCGGGAGTAGGGCACAATGAGCAGTTCTTC. Encoded protein: CASSYSAGVGHNEQFF.

This clone was recorded once. The CDR3 loop is CASSLGPAPSTDTQYF. In DNA, the CDR3 is TGTGCCAGCAGCTTAGGCCCAGCGCCTAGCACAGATACGCAGTATTTT. The chain combines TRBV7-2 with TRBJ2-3; no clear D gene. Germline lookup yields CDR1 SGHTA and CDR2 FQGNSA. CDR3 size: 16 residues. V was shortened by 1 base and J by 0 bases, with 11 bases between the two germline ends.

This chain links TRBV5-8 with TRBJ1-3; TRBD1 might be the D (6 bases). This CDR3 region has 18 residues. Germline CDR1 SGHTS, CDR2 YDEGEE. V was cut by 0 bases and J by 0 bases, with 16 bases left in between. The DNA for the CDR3 is TGTGCCAGCAGCTTGGACGCCAGGGGTCCGACCTCTGGAAACACCATATATTTT. Translated, it gives CASSLDARGPTSGNTIYF.

V usage is TRBV18 and J usage is TRBJ2-2, with no clear D. Germline CDR1 KGHSH, CDR2 LQKENI. The CDR3 totals 14 residues. V dropped 4 bases and J dropped 1 base, with 7 bases sitting between them. The CDR3 loop is CASSLDGNTGELFF. CDR3 nucleotides: TGTGCCAGCTCACTGGACGGGAACACCGGGGAGCTGTTTTTT.

The rearrangement links TRBV18 to TRBJ2-3; D is uncertain. CDR3 length: 14 residues. The V end lost 2 bases, the J end lost 5 bases, and 11 bases lay between the germline ends. The V gene's germline CDR1 is KGHSH and CDR2 LQKENI. CDR3 region: CASSPNRRKDTQYF. In DNA, the CDR3 is TGTGCCAGCTCACCAAATCGACGTAAAGATACGCAGTATTTT.

J is TRBJ1-4 and V is TRBV2; possibly TRBD1 for D (6 bases). V was cut by 10 bases and J by 7 bases, with 16 bases left in between. Germline CDR1 is SNHLY and CDR2 is FYNNEI. This CDR3 spans 13 amino acids. CDR3 nucleotide sequence: TGTGCCACAGTGACAGGCGGACGTGAAAAACTGTTTTTT. Translating gives CATVTGGREKLFF.

The chain employs TRBV15 and TRBJ2-6, with 7 nucleotides matching TRBD1. The junction had 5 bases not matched to a gene; V was cut back by 1 base and J by 2 bases. Germline CDR1 is LNHNV and CDR2 is YYDKDF (reference sequence). The length of the CDR3 is 17 residues. CDR3 protein: CATSRGTGWAGANVLTF. The CDR3 coding sequence is TGTGCCACCAGCAGAGGGACAGGCTGGGCTGGGGCCAACGTCCTGACTTTC.

The V gene is TRBV10-3, the J gene TRBJ1-2, with TRBD1 identical over 7 bases. V shed 6 bases and J 4 bases; nucleotides not matched to a gene: 8. The CDR3 runs 14 residues. CDR1 is ENHRY, CDR2 SYGVKD, per germline. This CDR3 reads CAISAGGVGYGYTF. CDR3 bases: TGTGCCATCAGCGCAGGGGGAGTGGGCTATGGCTACACCTTC.

The gene calls are TRBV28 and TRBJ1-5, with unresolved D. The CDR3 spans 14 residues. The ends were cut back, 10 bases at V and 1 base at J, with 14 bases in the middle. Germline V CDR1 and CDR2: MDHEN, SYDVKM. The CDR3 nucleotides are TGTGCCATCTCGACCCGGCTCAGCAATCAGCCCCAGCATTTT. It codes for CAISTRLSNQPQHF.

V and J are TRBV3-1 (or the pseudogene TRBV3-2) and TRBJ2-2, with D unresolved. The CDR3 is 16 residues long. V lost 5 bases and J 1 base, leaving 14 bases between the germline ends. Germline loops: CDR1 LGHDT, CDR2 YNNKEL (reference sequence). DNA of the CDR3: TGTGCCAGCAGCTCCGGCCTCCCACGGAACACCGGGGAGCTGTTTTTT. This translates into CASSSGLPRNTGELFF.

The rearrangement joins TRBV5-5 to TRBJ1-2, with TRBD1 matching 8 bases. The V gene end was trimmed by 0 bases and the J gene end by 4 bases; junction bases not matched to a gene: 11. This CDR3 region has 17 residues. CDR1 is SGHKS and CDR2 is YYEKEE in the germline V gene (reference sequence). The CDR3 is CASSLDPGTGIIYGYTF. CDR3 in DNA: TGTGCCAGCAGCTTGGACCCCGGGACAGGCATAATCTATGGCTACACCTTC.

The V and J genes are TRBV6-1 and TRBJ2-7, with 8 nucleotides matching TRBD1. The trim removed 2 bases at V and 4 bases at J, leaving 13 bases unmatched. This CDR3 has 17 residues. The germline CDR1 and CDR2 sequences are MNHNS and SASEGT. CDR3 coding DNA: TGTGCCAGCAGTGAATTTTTTAATACAGGGGGGACTTACGAGCAGTACTTC. It codes for CASSEFFNTGGTYEQYF.

This rearrangement joins TRBV19 to TRBJ1-2; no reliable D call. The CDR3 runs 17 residues. V gave up 3 bases and J gave up 3 bases, with 20 bases separating them. Germline assignment: CDR1 LNHDA and CDR2 SQIVND (reference sequence). The CDR3 here is CASSMRKPRFQDYGYTF. In nucleotides, the CDR3 is TGTGCCAGTAGTATGAGAAAGCCCCGCTTCCAAGACTATGGCTACACCTTC.

This clone was counted a single time. The rearrangement uses TRBV28 and TRBJ2-5; D is unclear. V was trimmed by 7 bases and J by 5 bases, leaving 17 bases between them. The CDR3 is made up of 14 amino acids. Germline V gene sequence: CDR1 MDHEN, CDR2 SYDVKM. The CDR3 coding sequence is TGTGCCAGCACCTCGTTTCGGGTTGGGGAGACCCAGTACTTC. This translates into CASTSFRVGETQYF.